Below, one T cell receptor beta chain is given with its context. Different DNA sequences within this sample yield the same CDR3. The repertoire was sequenced with immunoSEQ multiplex PCR; TCRdb's copy has only in-frame clones and lacks some. The sample lists tens of thousands of clones, 70% to 90% occurring once. CDR3 size: 15 residues. V was pared by 0 bases and J by 3 bases, with 3 bases of the junction left unmatched. The germline V gene encodes CDR1 SGHRS and CDR2 YFSETQ. The data are from a study of T cell changes during pregnancy in multiple sclerosis. The chain joins TRBV5-1 to TRBJ2-5, with 9 bases lining up with TRBD1. The sequencing here drew on CD4+ T cells from peripheral blood mononuclear cells, taken after pregnancy. This clonotype was sampled from a female donor with multiple sclerosis, enrolled in a pregnancy study. CDR3 coding DNA: TGCGCCAGCAGCTTGGGTAGGACAGGGGAAGAGACCCAGTACTTC. This encodes CASSLGRTGEETQYF. Supplemented by reference TRBV5-1 and TRBJ2-5, the full variable domain reads KAGVTQTPRYLIKTRGQQVTLSCSPISGHRSVSWYQQTPGQGLQFLFEYFSETQRNKGNFPGRFSGRQFSNSRSEMNVSTLELGDSALYLCASSLGRTGEETQYFGPGTRLLVL.